The source of this TCR beta chain is a study of cytomegalovirus exposure and HLA in healthy donors (dated 2017 in TCRdb). Regarding the research as a whole: In an earlier analysis of roughly 590 of the donors, roughly 300 Gb of sequence data and 90 million to 120 million unique TCR beta sequences from about 190 million T cells were reported. An early release that covered about 640 HLA-typed donors contained about 290 gigabases of sequencing data and 80 million or so unique TCR sequences. Among the approximately 430 genotyped donors, about 83% belonged to the genetic ancestry cluster associated with self-reported Caucasian donors. The study was designed to test whether signatures of past pathogen exposure could be identified by cataloging public T cell receptors. Using immunosequencing, the study profiled T cell repertoires from about 610 subjects and related those repertoires to cytomegalovirus serostatus. Besides the first cohort of under 700 subjects, a separate validation cohort made up of 90 to 150 different subjects was used. The study combined high-throughput TCR immunosequencing, statistical association of individual TCRs with disease status, and machine learning to predict cytomegalovirus infection status. To study patterns of TCR occurrence, a later analysis re-analyzed previously published TCR beta repertoires from 550 to 800 donors and added high-resolution HLA genotyping. Rather than using new phenotypic data, the later analysis identified candidate immune exposures from TCR beta sequences and from how often those sequences occurred across donors. In an earlier analysis of about 590 of the donors, high-throughput TCR beta sequencing was used to judge whether each TCR beta V gene segment behaved as functional or pseudogenic. Donor age, sex, ethnicity and CMV serostatus were collected together with the repertoire data. A later genetic analysis used genome-wide SNP genotypes for about 65% of the 666 donors, treating that subset as a discovery cohort. All discovery cohort repertoires had been generated using a single sequencing platform. Both class I and class II loci were covered by HLA typing, at four-digit resolution. The number of typed donors differed by locus: about 620-640 for A, B, C, DRB1 and DQB1; about 520 for DQA1; 606 for DPA1; and approximately 450 for DPB1. Roughly five DR-DQ haplotypes were handled as single units for association and clustering because linkage in the cohort was strong. On average, about 240,000 unique TCR beta nucleotide sequences were sequenced per donor among a few hundred genotyped donors of the cohort, with 15% to 20% of those sequences being non-productive.

The germline V gene gives CDR1 as MDHEN and CDR2 as SYDVKM. V drops 3 bases and J drops 0 bases, leaving 9 bases in between. The CDR3, cysteine through phenylalanine, is 15 amino acids long. Only the CDR3 part of the read is kept: 45 bases, read in frame from the first base. The library relied on the immunoSEQ multiplex PCR assay. A mixture of 60 forward primers for TCR Vbeta segments and 13 reverse primers for TCR Jbeta segments was used in the multiplex PCR. Amplification of the CDR3 region of rearranged TCR beta genes was performed with a multiplex PCR assay on genomic DNA. On the Illumina HiSeq System, the amplified TCR beta libraries were sequenced as 87-base-pair reads. In the original analysis: Across the 640 or so repertoires, a later analysis counted roughly 77 million unique TCR beta chains, around 10 million of which were shared by at least two donors. A nearest-neighbor algorithm error-corrected the raw reads and collapsed the reads into unique sequences, merging closely related sequences to remove PCR and sequencing errors. CDR3 sequences were aligned to IMGT reference sequences to assign V, D and J gene segments. For a sequence to be retained, at least a six-nucleotide match to both a V gene segment and a J gene segment was required. Rearrangements were classified as productive when the CDR3 lacked stop codons and remained in frame with V and J, and all other rearrangements were classified as non-productive. Following IMGT convention, CDR3 was defined as the stretch from the second conserved V-encoded cysteine up to the conserved J-encoded phenylalanine. The earlier analysis of about 560 of the donors excluded any sequence lacking an unambiguous match to a single V gene segment. An earlier analysis of some 500 of the donors classified V segments as functional when productive rearrangements were above 56.7% and as segregating when the standard deviation between donors was above 5%. To diagnose cytomegalovirus status from the catalog of TCR beta chain sequences, a statistical classification framework was built. In a later analysis, TCR nucleotide sequences were compared against IMGT/GENE-DB human TR gene sequences so that V and J genes could be assigned. Using the TCRdist pipeline, a later analysis assigned CDR3 sequences along with most-parsimonious VDJ recombination scenarios. In a later analysis, each TCR beta chain was defined by its CDR3 amino acid sequence together with its V-gene family, and reads lacking a unique V-gene family were excluded. A later analysis removed 500 to 650 highly shared, low-generation-probability nucleotide sequences to deal with suspected cross-contamination and a sequencing artifact. In a later analysis, a clonal expansion index for each public chain was calculated from normalized within-repertoire ranks of inferred template counts. Generation probabilities in a later analysis came from a VDJ recombination model fitted to out-of-frame rearrangements, and those results were checked against IGoR. In a later analysis, TCR-TCR, TCR-HLA and TCR-CMV co-occurrence was scored with hypergeometric tests, and a repertoire-size bias correction was applied to TCR pairs. In a later analysis, false discovery rates were estimated by permuting HLA or CMV assignments 20 times. In a later analysis, co-occurring TCRs were grouped using DBSCAN, with TCRdist sequence similarity added in when clustering inside HLA-allele-positive subsets. For co-occurrence clustering, repertoires with fewer than 30,000 or more than 120,000 public chains were excluded, along with roughly 5 repertoires with anomalous nucleotide sharing. TCRdb retrieved this table from immuneACCESS and kept in-frame rearrangements only. Not all clones are present; in checked studies, unresolved V genes account for under half, and no reason is known for the remainder. V, J and clone size are those of that table, while D and trimming were read from the DNA. The sample profile shows about 130,000 clones; 80% of them were found once. The top ten hold approximately 10% of the sample.

Concerning this clone itself: The target of this receptor is not known. Base qualities are not provided; no much larger clone lies one nucleotide away.

Points the paper makes about the study in general: The classifier was reported to diagnose cytomegalovirus status with high specificity and sensitivity in both the original and validation cohorts. A few of the identified cytomegalovirus-associated TCR beta chains were confirmed in vitro to be specific for cytomegalovirus antigens. In a later genetic analysis, fewer N-insertions in productive TCRs were reported among donors in an Asian-associated ancestry cluster than the roughly 700-donor mean. A later analysis found that most CMV-associated TCR beta chains appeared HLA-restricted, with HLA associations seemingly driven largely by CMV exposure. The earlier analysis of some 560 of the donors excluded some 16 rarely observed V segments, including chromosome 9 orphons, because counts were too low. HLA typing was unavailable for some donors at each locus, so association tests used only the typed subset. At a false discovery rate of 0.05, a later analysis linked fewer than 20,000 TCR beta sequences to specific HLA alleles. The presence/absence analyses assumed that sequencing depth was roughly uniform across donors, and that assumption may not be true. According to a later analysis, TCR association rates differed among HLA loci, with DRB1 alleles showing the most associated TCRs and HLA-C alleles showing the fewest. A later genetic analysis associated a missense DCLRE1C variant with V-gene and J-gene trimming of TCR beta chains, and an independent cohort replicated the association. In a later analysis, HLA-associated TCR beta chains showed more clonal expansion and lower generation probabilities than non-associated chains that were equally common. Linkage disequilibrium might explain the correlated functional status among segregating V segments, but an unknown experimental factor could not be excluded. A group of highly shared sequence variants was considered likely to be a technical artifact of the sequencing pipeline. The study listed 150 to 200 TCR beta chains as associated with cytomegalovirus. Only TCR beta chains were sequenced in this cohort, and the absence of alpha or paired-chain data limited detectable features. While some public TCRs were present in many individuals, most TCR sequences turned up only very rarely across donors. Immune exposure information for the cohort was limited to CMV serostatus. Some IMGT-functional V segments, including TRBV6-2 and TRBV6-3, could not be told apart with the 87-base-pair reads, so those segments were excluded. According to the authors, the approach could potentially be generalized to other disease states and immunological phenotypes. Strong co-occurrence of HLA alleles, especially DR and DQ, made assigning TCR associations to individual alleles difficult. Broadly in line with IMGT annotations, most TCR beta V segments showed up in productive rearrangements about 87% or about 30% of the time in an earlier analysis of around 600 of the donors. In a later analysis, several top co-occurrence clusters were reported to appear linked to parvovirus B19, influenza, CMV and Epstein-Barr virus. A further reported finding was that TCR beta sequences accurately predicted the HLA-A and HLA-B alleles for most subjects in the first cohort.

The cohort consisted of 600 or so healthy bone marrow donors. Cohort members were all nominally healthy when sampled, although unrecorded immune exposures were likely present. The donor tested CMV seropositive and was one of the 289 seropositive cohort members. Each donor provided a peripheral blood sample, and peripheral blood mononuclear cells were used for TCR beta sequencing. The Qiagen DNeasy Blood Extraction Kit was used to extract genomic DNA from the blood cell samples. This TCR was recovered from a man aged 25 to 45 in good health and CMV-seropositive. The rearrangement combines TRBV28 with TRBJ1-3; no D gene can be assigned with confidence. The sequencing sample was made of PBMCs. Here is the DNA: TGTGCCAGCAGTTTCCCGAGGTACTCTGGAAACACCATATATTTT. It encodes CASSFPRYSGNTIYF.